The 8 T cell receptor beta chains below all came from one sample that was sequenced in a study of blood T cell repertoires in COVID-19. Profiling relied on immunoSEQ multiplex PCR, and the TCRdb table lists in-frame clones only, not all of them. Among about 320,000 clones, more than 70% were seen once, and the ten largest hold about 1.5%. Sample: peripheral blood. The receptors stem from a woman between 25 and 40 years old with COVID-19, enrolled during active disease.

The chain couples TRBV5-1 to TRBJ2-1; possibly TRBD1 for D (5 bases). This CDR3 is built from 13 residues. V was shortened by 5 bases and J by 6 bases, with 12 bases between the two germline ends. In germline, CDR1 is SGHRS, CDR2 YFSETQ. This chain's CDR3 is CASSMGLLNEQFF. In DNA form, the CDR3 reads TGCGCCAGCAGTATGGGGCTCCTCAATGAGCAGTTCTTC. The entire variable domain, with the rest obtained from reference TRBV5-1 and TRBJ2-1, is as follows: KAGVTQTPRYLIKTRGQQVTLSCSPISGHRSVSWYQQTPGQGLQFLFEYFSETQRNKGNFPGRFSGRQFSNSRSEMNVSTLELGDSALYLCASSMGLLNEQFFGPGTRLTVL.

This clone occurred once. V and J are TRBV4-1 and TRBJ1-2, with D unclear. Looked up from germline, CDR1 is MGHRA and CDR2 is YSYEKL. Trimming left V 2 bases short and J 2 bases short, with 15 bases between. This CDR3 spans 16 amino acids. CDR3 nucleotide sequence: TGCGCCAGCAGCCAACAGTGGGGAGTTTCGAACTATGGCTACACCTTC. It encodes CASSQQWGVSNYGYTF.

V gene TRBV7-6 combines with J gene TRBJ2-7, with 14 nucleotides matching TRBD2. CDR3 length: 16 residues. The germline V gene has CDR1 SGHVS and CDR2 FNYEAQ. The V gene end was trimmed by 1 base and the J gene end by 5 bases; junction bases not matched to a gene: 4. The CDR3, as DNA: TGTGCCAGCAGCTTAGGGACTAGCGGGGGGCCACACGAGCAGTACTTC. Its translation: CASSLGTSGGPHEQYF.

The chain has TRBV9 and TRBJ2-6; D unresolved. The V end lost 0 bases, the J end lost 4 bases, and 8 bases lay between the germline ends. The CDR3 sequence is 15 residues long. Germline V gives CDR1 SGDLS, CDR2 YYNGEE. The CDR3 loop is CASSVVSRGANVLTF. CDR3 nucleotide sequence: TGTGCCAGCAGCGTAGTAAGTCGGGGGGCCAACGTCCTGACTTTC.

The chain links TRBV19 to TRBJ1-1; D gene unclear. The V and J ends lost 5 bases and 3 bases respectively, with 10 bases between them. The CDR3 contains 13 residues. Germline lookup yields CDR1 LNHDA and CDR2 SQIVND (reference sequence). CDR3 protein: CASSLQLDTEAFF. The CDR3 region has the DNA TGTGCCAGTAGTTTACAGTTGGACACTGAAGCTTTCTTT. Looking up the rest from reference TRBV19 and TRBJ1-1 gives the full variable domain: DGGITQSPKYLFRKEGQNVTLSCEQNLNHDAMYWYRQDPGQGLRLIYYSQIVNDFQKGDIAEGYSVSREKKESFPLTVTSAQKNPTAFYLCASSLQLDTEAFFGQGTRLTVV.

This chain uses TRBV12-3 or TRBV12-4 with TRBJ2-2; D perhaps matches TRBD2 (5 bases). V lost 3 bases to trimming and J lost 4 bases, with 6 bases between them. The CDR3 covers 13 residues. The CDR3 region is CASSFGVTGELFF. CDR3 nucleotides: TGTGCCAGCAGTTTCGGGGTCACCGGGGAGCTGTTTTTT.

The V call is TRBV19, the J call TRBJ2-7; possibly TRBD2 for D (5 bases). In germline, CDR1 is LNHDA, CDR2 SQIVND (reference sequence). V was pared by 3 bases and J by 6 bases, with 12 bases between. This CDR3 contains 13 residues. For the CDR3, the DNA is TGTGCCAGTAGTATTTCGGGAAATGGCGAGCAGTACGTC. It specifies CASSISGNGEQYV.

The rearrangement uses TRBV4-1 and TRBJ1-1; D remains ambiguous. V lost 0 bases and J lost 8, with 13 bases in between. The CDR3 consists of 14 residues. Germline V gene lookup returns CDR1 MGHRA and CDR2 YSYEKL. The CDR3 region has the DNA TGCGCCAGCAGCCAAGATACGGTGCCAAACGAAGCTTTCTTT. As protein: CASSQDTVPNEAFF.